This T cell receptor (beta chain) comes out of a study of cytomegalovirus exposure and HLA in healthy donors. Study as a whole: Genetic ancestry analysis placed 75% to 85% of the 300 to 500 donors that were genotyped in the Caucasian-associated cluster.

Looked up from germline, CDR1 is SEHNR and CDR2 is FQNEAQ (reference sequence). Trimming took 4 bases from V and 7 from J; bases not matched to a gene: 12. This CDR3 contains 17 residues. This clone was picked up a small number of times. Its antigen is unidentified. Study-level results: Later analysis suggested most CMV-associated TCR beta chains were HLA-restricted.

This PCR relied on a set of 60 Vbeta primers and 13 Jbeta primers. TCRdb keeps only in-frame clones here, not all; method: immunoSEQ multiplex PCR. The sample lists 85,000 to 120,000 clones; around 63% were seen once. The receptor was derived from a human donor in good health. The sequencing input was PBMCs. The chain has TRBV7-9 and TRBJ2-2, with 10 bases identical to TRBD2. Written as DNA, the CDR3 is TGTGCCAGCAGCTCGACTAGGACTAGCGGACCGTACGGGGAGCTGTTTTTT. It codes for CASSSTRTSGPYGELFF.